What follows are 8 T cell receptor beta chains derived from one specimen sequenced in a study of control samples from healthy donors and cancer patients. Clones were read by immunoSEQ multiplex PCR, and TCRdb kept only the in-frame ones, dropping some. This table holds 90,000 to 100,000 clones, around three quarters found once. Input material: blood. Receptor source: a woman under 40 in good health.

This chain links TRBV6-5 with TRBJ1-6, with TRBD1 as a possible D gene (5 bases). The CDR3 has 15 amino acids. CDR1 MNHEY and CDR2 SVGAGI come from the germline V gene. The ends were cut back, 5 bases at V and 7 bases at J, with 15 bases in the middle. CDR3 sequence: CASSRKGPKNSPLHF. CDR3 coding DNA: TGTGCCAGCAGTCGTAAGGGACCGAAAAATTCACCCCTCCACTTT.

The rearrangement joins TRBV11-2 to TRBJ1-6, with D perhaps TRBD1 (6 bases). In germline, CDR1 is SGHAT, CDR2 FQNNGV. The V end lost 2 bases, the J end lost 8 bases, and 19 bases lay between the germline ends. This CDR3 has 17 residues. For the CDR3, the DNA is TGTGCCAGCAGCTTAAGACGGCAGGGGCTCAGTCATTCACCCCTCCACTTT. Translating it yields CASSLRRQGLSHSPLHF.

V usage is TRBV19 and J usage is TRBJ1-5; unclear D gene. Looked up from germline, CDR1 is LNHDA and CDR2 is SQIVND (reference sequence). The germline V and J ends were trimmed by 5 bases and 5 bases, with 7 bases remaining between them. This CDR3 has 12 amino acids. DNA for the CDR3: TGTGCCAGTAGTCTTTGGGATCAGCCCCAGCATTTT. This sequence encodes CASSLWDQPQHF.

This clone was picked up a small number of times. The chain combines TRBV7-8 with TRBJ2-1; 7 nucleotides match TRBD2. CDR1 and CDR2 (germline): SGHVS, FQNEAQ. This CDR3 is 14 amino acids long. V gave up 0 bases and J gave up 9 bases; unmatched junction bases: 5. CDR3 DNA sequence: TGTGCCAGCAGCTTAGCGGGGAGGGGTACTGAGCAGTTCTTC. The encoded protein is CASSLAGRGTEQFF.

V gene TRBV6-5 combines with J gene TRBJ1-1, with unresolved D. The V and J ends lost 0 bases and 0 bases respectively, with 11 bases between them. CDR3 length: 16 amino acids. Germline CDR1 MNHEY, CDR2 SVGAGI. The CDR3 here is CASSYSSISLNTEAFF. Here the CDR3 DNA reads TGTGCCAGCAGTTACTCCAGCATTTCACTGAACACTGAAGCTTTCTTT.

The chain carries TRBV30 and TRBJ1-2; D perhaps matches TRBD1 (6 bases). V was shortened by 4 bases and J by 3 bases, with 12 bases between the two germline ends. The germline V gene encodes CDR1 GTSNPN and CDR2 SVGIG (reference sequence). The CDR3 runs to 13 residues. In DNA form, the CDR3 reads TGTGCCTGGAATCTACAGGGTGACTATGGCTACACCTTC. It encodes CAWNLQGDYGYTF.

The rearrangement links TRBV7-2 to TRBJ1-5, with D possibly matching TRBD1 (5 bases). V was trimmed by 5 bases and J by 2 bases, leaving 19 bases between them. CDR1 SGHTA and CDR2 FQGNSA come from the germline V gene. This CDR3 region has 17 residues. DNA for the CDR3: TGTGCCAGCAGCCGGACTTTAGGGACCTGGGGCAATCAGCCCCAGCATTTT. It translates to CASSRTLGTWGNQPQHF.

This chain connects TRBV12-3 or TRBV12-4 to TRBJ1-6; 10 bases line up with TRBD1. This CDR3 is built from 13 residues. V lost 9 bases and J lost 7; bases outside the gene matches: 3. CDR3 nucleotide sequence: TGTGCCAGTCGGACAGGGGGAAATTCACCCCTCCACTTT. This translates into CASRTGGNSPLHF.